This T cell receptor (beta chain) is drawn from a study of T cell responses to AZD1222 COVID-19 vaccine. Study summary: Second-dose groups at about 4 or about 12 weeks were pooled. Study observations and caveats: Clonal diversity was possibly underestimated, and white British individuals and females predominated among donors. All repertoire sampling was performed exclusively after the peak T cell response. Close to half of spike-specific TCRs reportedly recognize unmutated variant regions.

Measured with immunoSEQ multiplex PCR; TCRdb has only the in-frame clones, and not every one. The sample lists 100,000 to 150,000 clones, about nine tenths occurring once. Turning to this clone: No antigen is known for it.

V was clipped by 5 bases and J by 7 bases, with 18 bases between them. The germline CDR1 and CDR2 sequences are SGHAT and FQNNGV. The CDR3 has 16 amino acids. The specimen comprised peripheral blood, sampled on day 0 of AZD1222 vaccination. V and J are TRBV11-2 and TRBJ1-6, with unresolved D. This clonotype originated in an adult in good health. As DNA, the CDR3 is TGTGCCAGCAGCCCAAATACTGGGTCAGTAAATTCACCCCTCCACTTT. Translating gives CASSPNTGSVNSPLHF.